The TCR beta chain under discussion was sequenced for a study of neurological immune-mediated disorders (dated by TCRdb to the late 2010s). General notes on the study: Peripheral blood TCR-beta repertoires from patients with HTLV-I-associated myelopathy (HAM/TSP), patients with multiple sclerosis, and healthy controls were compared in the study using UMI-based sequencing. Alongside PBMC samples, the set of more than 80 TCR-beta libraries contained longitudinal samples, technical triplicates, and paired CD4+ and CD8+ T-cell subsets that had been sorted. The cohort comprised 60 to 75 subjects: 15 or so HAM/TSP patients, 34 multiple sclerosis patients and around 20 healthy controls. What the work shows at the level of the full study, not this receptor alone: TCR clonal expansion was highest in HAM/TSP patients and lowest in MS patients, with MS patients falling below even healthy controls. Across subjects, expanded clones never shared an identical CDR3 amino acid sequence, which suggests that the TCR-beta repertoires in every group were private.

Blood bank volunteers in Maryland, USA served as the healthy controls. Unsorted PBMC libraries were generated from 2 million PBMCs stored in RNAlater at -80 °C until RNA extraction. PBMCs were separated from peripheral blood using Ficoll-Hypaque density gradient centrifugation and then cryopreserved in liquid nitrogen. The germline ends are 14 bases apart after V is trimmed by 3 bases and J by 5 bases. The CDR3 goes from the cysteine to the phenylalanine over 14 residues. Solely the CDR3 DNA is kept, with 42 bases framed from the first base. This clonotype has a count of ten or more. Which antigen it targets is not known. Base qualities are not provided; no much larger clone lies one nucleotide away. cDNA synthesis used template-switch 5'RACE with a primer carrying a 10-nucleotide random unique molecular identifier tagging each TCR transcript. Every sequencing run covered 15-18 subjects and yielded more than 200 million TCR-beta sequences. The RNeasy kit was used for extraction of total RNA. The KAPA Real-time Library Amplification kit was used to amplify TCR-beta VDJ regions with primers targeting the TCR constant region and the 5'RACE anchor. A first PCR added sample indexes and Illumina adaptors, after which a second PCR increased the library yield. After purification with Ampure beads, the TCR product of roughly 650 bp was size-selected on a 2% E-gel SizeSelection system. Library quality was checked on a Bioanalyzer, concentration was measured with Qubit, and libraries were quantified with the Kapa Library Quantification kit before pooling. Paired-end 2 x 150 bp sequencing of the libraries was performed on an Illumina HiSeq 2500. To increase sequence diversity, roughly 24-32% phiX was spiked into each library pool. In the authors' own workflow: Quality-filtered reads were processed with the UMI-based MiGEC pipeline, which removed over 75% of raw TCR sequences during error correction. VDJ genes were aligned to IMGT germline references, and clonotypes were defined by unique CDR3 amino acid sequence plus V-J genes. Clonal expansion, Shannon diversity and CDR3 relatedness (CalcPairwiseDistances, ClusterSamples) were evaluated with VDJtools, and phylogenetic trees were built with CLCbio workbench. A clone was classed as expanded if it had 8 or more unique UMIs, a cutoff based on coefficient-of-variation modelling across technical triplicates. In-frame beta chains were kept once TCRdb had trimmed the public reads at Q25 with fastp and called clones with MiXCR. Each entry merges the rows of one CDR3 protein and shows their most common DNA and genes. For this entry, the V and J calls and clone size follow TCRdb and not the study's own pipeline. The sample includes under 60,000 distinct CDR3 sequences, with 16% observed a single time. 4% to 4.5% of the sample comes from the top ten.

The sample comprised PBMCs. The V gene is TRBV12-3 or TRBV12-4 and the J gene is TRBJ2-7; TRBD1 is possibly the D segment (6 matching bases). This sequence was found in a man aged 55 to 70 in good health. The DNA sequence reads TGTGCCAGCAGTTTCCTCGGCAGGGGCCACGAGCAGTACTTC. This sequence encodes CASSFLGRGHEQYF.